A selection of T cell receptor beta chains follows, all from one sample in a study of Graves' ophthalmopathy and Graves' hyperthyroidism. MiXCR, applied by TCRdb to the multiplex PCR reads, yields one record per CDR3 protein. The table has some 400,000 distinct CDR3 sequences, approximately 16% seen once. Material for sequencing was peripheral blood. The receptors here all came from a woman between 18 and 29 years old with Graves' ophthalmopathy. Each CDR3 is given with its conserved first and last residue. Fields, in order: clone size, D gene, J gene, V gene, CDR3 DNA, CDR3 protein. The D gene is left open where the match is weak. Clone size, where shown, is once, few, many, or a class for clones that have expanded.

clone size: .; D gene: .; J gene: TRBJ1-2; V gene: TRBV28; CDR3 DNA: TGTGCCGCTAGTGAACAGGGAGGCTACACCTTC; CDR3 protein: CAASEQGGYTF
clone size: .; D gene: .; J gene: TRBJ1-4; V gene: TRBV19; CDR3 DNA: TGTGCCAGTAGTATGGGCCAGGATCAAGAAAAACTGTTTTTT; CDR3 protein: CASSMGQDQEKLFF
clone size: .; D gene: .; J gene: TRBJ2-5; V gene: TRBV6-1; CDR3 DNA: TGTGCCAGCAGGTCTTTTTCTGGGACCCAGTACTTC; CDR3 protein: CASRSFSGTQYF
clone size: many; D gene: TRBD1; J gene: TRBJ2-6; V gene: TRBV20-1; CDR3 DNA: TGCAGTGCTGGAAGTAGAGGGGGCGCGGGCTCTGGGGCCAACGTCCTGACTTTC; CDR3 protein: CSAGSRGGAGSGANVLTF
clone size: .; D gene: TRBD2; J gene: TRBJ2-3; V gene: TRBV20-1; CDR3 DNA: TGCAGTGCTAGAGGCCTAGCGGGACACACAGATACGCAGTATTTT; CDR3 protein: CSARGLAGHTDTQYF
clone size: .; D gene: .; J gene: TRBJ2-1; V gene: TRBV12-3/TRBV12-4; CDR3 DNA: TGTGCCAGCAGTCAGGGTTATGAGCAGTTCTTC; CDR3 protein: CASSQGYEQFF
clone size: many; D gene: .; J gene: TRBJ1-1; V gene: TRBV7-3; CDR3 DNA: TGTGCCAGCAGCACTCAAGGGGACACTGAAGCTTTCTTT; CDR3 protein: CASSTQGDTEAFF
clone size: many; D gene: .; J gene: TRBJ2-6; V gene: TRBV6-1; CDR3 DNA: TGTGCCAGCAGTCCTCAGGTCTCTGGGGCCAACGTCCTGACTTTC; CDR3 protein: CASSPQVSGANVLTF
clone size: .; D gene: .; J gene: TRBJ1-5; V gene: TRBV6-1; CDR3 DNA: TGTGCCAGCAGAGTCCAATACCAGGGGACGGACAATCAGCCCCAGCATTTT; CDR3 protein: CASRVQYQGTDNQPQHF
clone size: many; D gene: TRBD2; J gene: TRBJ2-2; V gene: TRBV6-1; CDR3 DNA: TGTGCCAGCAGCGTAGCGGGGCCTGGCGGGGAGCTGTTTTTT; CDR3 protein: CASSVAGPGGELFF
clone size: many; D gene: .; J gene: TRBJ1-1; V gene: TRBV29-1; CDR3 DNA: TGCAGCGTTGAAGGGAATTTACCTTTGGGTGAAGCTTTCTTT; CDR3 protein: CSVEGNLPLGEAFF
clone size: many; D gene: .; J gene: TRBJ1-3; V gene: TRBV5-1; CDR3 DNA: TGCGCCAGCAGCTTGGCCGGGTCCAACACCATATATTTT; CDR3 protein: CASSLAGSNTIYF
clone size: many; D gene: .; J gene: TRBJ2-7; V gene: TRBV24-1; CDR3 DNA: TGTGCCACCAGTGACGGGACTGTACCTTTGAAGCAGTACTTC; CDR3 protein: CATSDGTVPLKQYF
clone size: few; D gene: .; J gene: TRBJ2-7; V gene: TRBV11-2; CDR3 DNA: TGTGCCAGCAGCCCCGACGGTAGCCCCGAGCAGTACTTC; CDR3 protein: CASSPDGSPEQYF
clone size: many; D gene: TRBD1; J gene: TRBJ1-2; V gene: TRBV28; CDR3 DNA: TGTGCCAGCAGTTCCCCCAACAGGGGAGTTGCCTATGGCTACACCTTC; CDR3 protein: CASSSPNRGVAYGYTF
clone size: many; D gene: .; J gene: TRBJ2-7; V gene: TRBV7-8; CDR3 DNA: TGTGCCAGCAGCTTAGCTACCGGGACTCAAATACCCTACGAGCAGTACTTC; CDR3 protein: CASSLATGTQIPYEQYF
clone size: many; D gene: TRBD1; J gene: TRBJ1-5; V gene: TRBV6-4; CDR3 DNA: TGTGCCAGCAACTCGGACAGGCAGGGGGTATATAGCAATCAGCCCCAGCATTTT; CDR3 protein: CASNSDRQGVYSNQPQHF
clone size: many; D gene: .; J gene: TRBJ1-1; V gene: TRBV10-1; CDR3 DNA: TGCGCCAGCAGGAACCCCGGAACTGAAGCTTTCTTT; CDR3 protein: CASRNPGTEAFF
clone size: .; D gene: TRBD1; J gene: TRBJ1-1; V gene: TRBV12-3/TRBV12-4; CDR3 DNA: TGTGCCAGCAGTTTCCTCACAGGGGGCAGCGTACAAGCTTTCTTT; CDR3 protein: CASSFLTGGSVQAFF
clone size: many; D gene: .; J gene: TRBJ2-7; V gene: TRBV6-2/TRBV6-3; CDR3 DNA: TGTGCCAGCATCCCGGGGGACTCCAGCTCCTACGAGCAGTACTTC; CDR3 protein: CASIPGDSSSYEQYF
clone size: many; D gene: TRBD1; J gene: TRBJ2-5; V gene: TRBV6-2/TRBV6-3; CDR3 DNA: TGTGCCAGCATCCCGAGGGACAGGGTCGAGACCCAGTACTTC; CDR3 protein: CASIPRDRVETQYF
clone size: few; D gene: .; J gene: TRBJ2-6; V gene: TRBV12-3/TRBV12-4; CDR3 DNA: TGTGCCAGCAGTTTAAATCCAGGGGTCTCTGGGGCCAACGTCCTGACTTTC; CDR3 protein: CASSLNPGVSGANVLTF
clone size: many; D gene: TRBD1; J gene: TRBJ1-3; V gene: TRBV29-1; CDR3 DNA: TGCAGCGTGGCGGGACAGGCAGGAAACACCATATATTTT; CDR3 protein: CSVAGQAGNTIYF
clone size: once; D gene: .; J gene: TRBJ2-5; V gene: TRBV28; CDR3 DNA: TGTGCCAGCATCCCCCCAGGGCGGGAGACCCAGTACTTC; CDR3 protein: CASIPPGRETQYF
clone size: many; D gene: .; J gene: TRBJ1-1; V gene: TRBV10-3; CDR3 DNA: TGTGCCATCAGTCGGACAGTTCTGGGTCTCGCTGAAGCTTTCTTT; CDR3 protein: CAISRTVLGLAEAFF
clone size: many; D gene: TRBD1; J gene: TRBJ1-1; V gene: TRBV5-6; CDR3 DNA: TGTGCCAGCAGCTCTATCCCGGGACAGGGAGACGCTGAAGCTTTCTTT; CDR3 protein: CASSSIPGQGDAEAFF
clone size: many; D gene: TRBD1; J gene: TRBJ2-7; V gene: TRBV6-2/TRBV6-3; CDR3 DNA: TGTGCCAGCAGTTACCTGGACAGGGGAAGCGAGCAGTACTTC; CDR3 protein: CASSYLDRGSEQYF
clone size: many; D gene: .; J gene: TRBJ1-1; V gene: TRBV29-1; CDR3 DNA: TGCAGCGTTGGAGGGGGGGCGATGAGTAAGAACACTGAAGCTTTCTTT; CDR3 protein: CSVGGGAMSKNTEAFF
clone size: many; D gene: TRBD1; J gene: TRBJ1-1; V gene: TRBV11-1; CDR3 DNA: TGTGCCAGCAGCTTCCGACAGGGGTTTGAAGCTTTCTTT; CDR3 protein: CASSFRQGFEAFF
clone size: many; D gene: .; J gene: TRBJ2-7; V gene: TRBV12-5; CDR3 DNA: TGTGCTAGCGGCCGGGACACCTCCTACGAGCAGTACTTC; CDR3 protein: CASGRDTSYEQYF
clone size: many; D gene: .; J gene: TRBJ1-1; V gene: TRBV20-1; CDR3 DNA: TGCAGTGCTAGGAAGAGGGACTCTAGAAATGAAGCTTTCTTT; CDR3 protein: CSARKRDSRNEAFF
clone size: many; D gene: .; J gene: TRBJ2-5; V gene: TRBV2; CDR3 DNA: TGTGCCAGCAGTGACGGCAAGGCCCAGTACTTC; CDR3 protein: CASSDGKAQYF
clone size: .; D gene: TRBD1; J gene: TRBJ2-7; V gene: TRBV29-1; CDR3 DNA: TGCAGCGCTCGGACAGGGACCTTCGAGCAGTACTTC; CDR3 protein: CSARTGTFEQYF
clone size: many; D gene: TRBD2; J gene: TRBJ2-2; V gene: TRBV20-1; CDR3 DNA: TGCAGTGCTACTCCTGTTCCGGGACTAGCGAACACCGGGGAGCTGTTTTTT; CDR3 protein: CSATPVPGLANTGELFF
clone size: many; D gene: .; J gene: TRBJ1-5; V gene: TRBV24-1; CDR3 DNA: TGTGCCACCAGTGATTTATTGGGACGGCGCAATCAGCCCCAGCATTTT; CDR3 protein: CATSDLLGRRNQPQHF
clone size: many; D gene: TRBD2; J gene: TRBJ2-7; V gene: TRBV20-1; CDR3 DNA: TGCAGTGCTAATAGCGGGGGGCGGACCTACGAGCAGTACTTC; CDR3 protein: CSANSGGRTYEQYF
clone size: many; D gene: .; J gene: TRBJ1-1; V gene: TRBV19; CDR3 DNA: TGTGCCAGTAGTTCAAGGACACCCTTGAACACTGAAGCTTTCTTT; CDR3 protein: CASSSRTPLNTEAFF
clone size: .; D gene: .; J gene: TRBJ1-1; V gene: TRBV27; CDR3 DNA: TGTGCCAGTCGACAGCATCTATTGAACACTGAAGCTTTCTTT; CDR3 protein: CASRQHLLNTEAFF
clone size: many; D gene: .; J gene: TRBJ2-5; V gene: TRBV30; CDR3 DNA: TGTGCCTGGAGTGCCCCCTTTCGGTACCAAGAGACCCAGTACTTC; CDR3 protein: CAWSAPFRYQETQYF
clone size: .; D gene: .; J gene: TRBJ2-2; V gene: TRBV7-9; CDR3 DNA: TGTGCCAGCAGCTTTAGGGTTGTGAACACCGGGGAGCTGTTTTTT; CDR3 protein: CASSFRVVNTGELFF
clone size: many; D gene: .; J gene: TRBJ2-2; V gene: TRBV19; CDR3 DNA: TGTGCCAGTAGACGTGCCGGGGAGCTGTTTTTT; CDR3 protein: CASRRAGELFF
clone size: many; D gene: .; J gene: TRBJ1-1; V gene: TRBV10-3; CDR3 DNA: TGTGCCATCAGTGAGTCCGGGGGGGCTGTGAACACTGAAGCTTTCTTT; CDR3 protein: CAISESGGAVNTEAFF
clone size: many; D gene: .; J gene: TRBJ2-3; V gene: TRBV19; CDR3 DNA: TGTGCCAGTAGTATTTTAGCGGCCACAGATACGCAGTATTTT; CDR3 protein: CASSILAATDTQYF
clone size: .; D gene: .; J gene: TRBJ2-2; V gene: TRBV12-3/TRBV12-4; CDR3 DNA: TGTGCCAGCAGCCGTTTCCGCAGTACTAACACCGGGGAGCTGTTTTTT; CDR3 protein: CASSRFRSTNTGELFF
clone size: .; D gene: .; J gene: TRBJ1-3; V gene: TRBV11-2; CDR3 DNA: TGTGCCAGCAGCCCGCAAATCGGTGACTCTGGAAACACCATATATTTT; CDR3 protein: CASSPQIGDSGNTIYF
clone size: many; D gene: TRBD2; J gene: TRBJ2-3; V gene: TRBV7-3; CDR3 DNA: TGTGCCAGCAGCTTCTCGACTAGCGGGAGCCCCAATACGCAGTATTTT; CDR3 protein: CASSFSTSGSPNTQYF
clone size: many; D gene: .; J gene: TRBJ1-3; V gene: TRBV30; CDR3 DNA: TGTGCCTGGACCCAGGGGTCTCGAAACACCATATATTTT; CDR3 protein: CAWTQGSRNTIYF
clone size: many; D gene: TRBD1; J gene: TRBJ1-6; V gene: TRBV7-8; CDR3 DNA: TGTGCCAGCAGCTTACCCACAGGGGGCATGGATTCACCCCTCCACTTT; CDR3 protein: CASSLPTGGMDSPLHF
clone size: many; D gene: TRBD2; J gene: TRBJ2-4; V gene: TRBV12-5; CDR3 DNA: TGTGCTAGTGTTTGCACCGGACTAGCGGGAGCCAAAAACATTCAGTACTTC; CDR3 protein: CASVCTGLAGAKNIQYF
clone size: .; D gene: TRBD1; J gene: TRBJ1-2; V gene: TRBV6-1; CDR3 DNA: TGTGCCACCGCGGACAGGTCGGGCTACACCTTC; CDR3 protein: CATADRSGYTF
clone size: many; D gene: .; J gene: TRBJ1-1; V gene: TRBV27; CDR3 DNA: TGTGCCAGCAGCCTCTTTGGGGACACTGAAGCTTTCTTT; CDR3 protein: CASSLFGDTEAFF
clone size: many; D gene: TRBD1; J gene: TRBJ1-2; V gene: TRBV7-9; CDR3 DNA: TGTGCCAGCAGCTTATGGGGACAGGGTGATGGCTACACCTTC; CDR3 protein: CASSLWGQGDGYTF
clone size: many; D gene: TRBD2; J gene: TRBJ2-5; V gene: TRBV3-1; CDR3 DNA: TGTGCCAGCAGCCACAAGCGGGGGGGCGGGGGAGAGACCCAGTACTTC; CDR3 protein: CASSHKRGGGGETQYF
clone size: many; D gene: .; J gene: TRBJ2-5; V gene: TRBV6-2/TRBV6-3; CDR3 DNA: TGTGCCAGCAGTTACGGGGACCACCAAGAGACCCAGTACTTC; CDR3 protein: CASSYGDHQETQYF
clone size: many; D gene: .; J gene: TRBJ1-2; V gene: TRBV18; CDR3 DNA: TGTGCCAGCTCACCCCTAGGGGGTAAGGAGTATGGCTACACCTTC; CDR3 protein: CASSPLGGKEYGYTF
clone size: .; D gene: TRBD2; J gene: TRBJ2-5; V gene: TRBV11-2; CDR3 DNA: TGTGCCAGCAGCCTCACCGGGACTAGGAGCTCAGAGACCCAGTACTTC; CDR3 protein: CASSLTGTRSSETQYF
clone size: many; D gene: .; J gene: TRBJ1-2; V gene: TRBV7-2; CDR3 DNA: TGTGCCAGCAGCTTAGCACGGGGAGGGATCAACTATGGCTACACCTTC; CDR3 protein: CASSLARGGINYGYTF